These 2 T cell receptor beta chains originate from one sample sequenced in a study of blood T cell repertoires in COVID-19. Clones were sequenced by immunoSEQ multiplex PCR, and TCRdb holds only the in-frame ones, with some missing. This sample has 50,000 to 65,000 clones, with roughly 92% found just once. Sequencing input: peripheral blood. These TCRs come from a human donor in a cohort sampled during active COVID-19.

CDR3 nucleotides: TGTGCCAGTAGTGCCCCGAATTGGGGGAGGACGTCCTACAATGAGCAGTTCTTC. Its translation is CASSAPNWGRTSYNEQFF. This chain links TRBV19 with TRBJ2-1; possibly TRBD2 for D (6 bases). Germline CDR1 is LNHDA and CDR2 is SQIVND (reference sequence). V lost 5 bases and J lost 1, with 21 bases in between. There are 18 residues in the CDR3.

This chain joins TRBV6-5 and TRBJ2-2; D gene uncertain. Germline-derived CDR1 and CDR2 are MNHEY and SVGAGI. This CDR3 is 13 amino acids long. Trimming removed 6 bases at V and 5 bases at J, with 10 bases between. CDR3 in DNA: TGTGCCAGCAGCCCCTTATCGACCGGGGAGCTGTTTTTT. Translating it yields CASSPLSTGELFF.